This is a list of T cell receptor beta chains from one sample in a study of T cells in Graves' hyperthyroidism and ophthalmopathy. In TCRdb, the multiplex PCR reads were re-called with MiXCR into one record per CDR3 protein. The table records approximately 700,000 distinct CDR3 sequences, less than 20% of them present only once. Sequenced: blood. The receptor set was obtained from a man younger than 35 with Graves' hyperthyroidism. The conserved cysteine and the conserved F or W are not part of the CDR3 here.

V: TRBV10-3
length: 11
CDR3: AIREGGNTEAF

V: TRBV20-1
length: 12
CDR3: SALRGPGGNEQF

V: TRBV27
length: 13
CDR3: ASAGTGLLTDTQY

V: TRBV20-1
length: 13
CDR3: SATPGLAGNYEQY

V: TRBV10-3
length: 14
CDR3: AISAGPPRNTGELF

V: TRBV7-3
length: 12
CDR3: ASSPLGSGYGYT

V: TRBV28
length: 14
CDR3: ASSLSWDSFDNEQF

V: TRBV5-1
length: 16
CDR3: ASSSAGTMRGVGAEAF

V: TRBV24-1
length: 12
CDR3: ATITGQGPYEQY

V: TRBV9
length: 9
CDR3: ASSAGQEAF

V: TRBV12-3/TRBV12-4
length: 13
CDR3: ASSTLLRSYNEQF

V: TRBV7-9
length: 13
CDR3: ASSLAPTAVGTQY

V: TRBV6-1
length: 12
CDR3: ASRENRGNYGYT

V: TRBV29-1
length: 13
CDR3: SVRLPGQAHNEQF

V: TRBV5-1
length: 14
CDR3: ASSLGLAGEIYEQY

V: TRBV28
length: 13
CDR3: ASRPYRGINNEQF

V: TRBV20-1
length: 11
CDR3: SARDYTKNIQY

V: TRBV30
length: 14
CDR3: AWSVVPSGSGHEQF

V: TRBV7-2
length: 11
CDR3: ASSFGQAFEAF

V: TRBV12-3/TRBV12-4
length: 13
CDR3: ASSTTGALNEKLF

V: TRBV2
length: 10
CDR3: ASSAGNTEAF

V: TRBV7-8
length: 13
CDR3: ASSRQGAPGYGYT

V: TRBV5-6
length: 13
CDR3: ASSLSGLWTGELF

V: TRBV7-2
length: 11
CDR3: ASSLVRQETQY

V: TRBV20-1
length: 13
CDR3: SARTSGRRTDTQY

V: TRBV18
length: 13
CDR3: ASSPPQGITDTQY